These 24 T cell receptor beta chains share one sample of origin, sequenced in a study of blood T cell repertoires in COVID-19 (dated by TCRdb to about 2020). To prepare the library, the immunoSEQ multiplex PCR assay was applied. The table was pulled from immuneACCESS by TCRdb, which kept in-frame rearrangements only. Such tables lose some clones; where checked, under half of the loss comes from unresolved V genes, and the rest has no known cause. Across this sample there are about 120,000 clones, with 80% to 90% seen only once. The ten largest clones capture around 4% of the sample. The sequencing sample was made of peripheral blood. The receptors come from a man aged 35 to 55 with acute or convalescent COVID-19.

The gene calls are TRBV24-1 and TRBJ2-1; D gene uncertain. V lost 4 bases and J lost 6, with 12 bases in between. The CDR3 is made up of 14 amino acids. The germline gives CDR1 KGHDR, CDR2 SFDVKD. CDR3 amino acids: CATSDRPAGNEQFF. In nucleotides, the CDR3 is TGTGCCACCAGTGACAGGCCCGCCGGCAATGAGCAGTTCTTC.

The DNA of the CDR3 is TGCGCCAGCAGCTTGAAGTGGGGGGATCAGGCTTTCTTT. This translates into CASSLKWGDQAFF. The chain couples TRBV5-1 to TRBJ1-1, with D possibly matching TRBD1 (5 bases). CDR3 length: 13 residues. Germline V gene sequence: CDR1 SGHRS, CDR2 YFSETQ. The V end lost 1 base, the J end lost 11 bases, and 15 bases lay between the germline ends.

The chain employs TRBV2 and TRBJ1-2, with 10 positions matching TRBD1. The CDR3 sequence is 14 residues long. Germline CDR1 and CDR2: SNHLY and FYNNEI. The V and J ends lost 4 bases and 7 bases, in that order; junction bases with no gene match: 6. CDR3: CASSAGQGRGGYTF. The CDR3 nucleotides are TGTGCCAGCAGTGCGGGACAGGGGAGGGGTGGCTACACCTTC. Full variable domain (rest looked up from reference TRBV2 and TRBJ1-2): EPEVTQTPSHQVTQMGQEVILRCVPISNHLYFYWYRQILGQKVEFLVSFYNNEISEKSEIFDDQFSVERPDGSNFTLKIRSTKLEDSAMYFCASSAGQGRGGYTFGSGTRLTVV.

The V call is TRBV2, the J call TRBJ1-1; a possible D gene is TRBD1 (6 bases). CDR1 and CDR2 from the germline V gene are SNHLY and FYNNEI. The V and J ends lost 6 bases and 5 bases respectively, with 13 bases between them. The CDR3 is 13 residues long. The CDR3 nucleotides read TGTGCCAGCAGCCCCAGAGGGGGAACTGAAGCTTTCTTT. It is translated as CASSPRGGTEAFF.

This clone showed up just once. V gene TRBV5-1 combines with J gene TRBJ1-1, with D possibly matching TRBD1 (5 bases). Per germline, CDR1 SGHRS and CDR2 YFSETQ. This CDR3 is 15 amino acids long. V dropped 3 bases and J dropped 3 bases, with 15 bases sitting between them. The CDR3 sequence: CASSSGGSGDTEAFF. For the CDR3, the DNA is TGCGCCAGCAGCTCCGGGGGATCGGGGGACACTGAAGCTTTCTTT.

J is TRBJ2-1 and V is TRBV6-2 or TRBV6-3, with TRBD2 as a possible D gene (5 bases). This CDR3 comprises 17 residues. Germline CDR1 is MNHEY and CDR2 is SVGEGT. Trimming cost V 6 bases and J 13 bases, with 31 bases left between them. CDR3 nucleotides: TGTGCCAGCAGCCGTCCCGAGCCAGCGGTAACAAAGGCGGCACAGTTCTTC. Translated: CASSRPEPAVTKAAQFF.

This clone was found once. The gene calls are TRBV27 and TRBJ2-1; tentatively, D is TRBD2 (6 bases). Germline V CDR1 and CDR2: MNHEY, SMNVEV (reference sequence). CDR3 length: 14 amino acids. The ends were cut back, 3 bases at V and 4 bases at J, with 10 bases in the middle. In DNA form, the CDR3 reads TGTGCCAGCAGTTTGGGGCGGGAATACAATGAGCAGTTCTTC. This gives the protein CASSLGREYNEQFF.

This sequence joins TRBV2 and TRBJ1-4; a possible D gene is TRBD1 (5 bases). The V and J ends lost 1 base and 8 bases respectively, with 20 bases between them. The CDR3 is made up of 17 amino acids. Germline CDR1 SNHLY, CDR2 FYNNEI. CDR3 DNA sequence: TGTGCCAGCAGTGAAGTGAGGACGGGGGTGGTCCCCGAAAAACTGTTTTTT. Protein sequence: CASSEVRTGVVPEKLFF.

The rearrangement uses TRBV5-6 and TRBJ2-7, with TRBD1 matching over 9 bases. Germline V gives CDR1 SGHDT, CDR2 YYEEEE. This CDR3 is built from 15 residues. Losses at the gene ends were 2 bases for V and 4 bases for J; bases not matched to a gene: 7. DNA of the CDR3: TGTGCCAGCAGCTTCTTTGGGACAGGGTCATACGAGCAGTACTTC. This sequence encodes CASSFFGTGSYEQYF.

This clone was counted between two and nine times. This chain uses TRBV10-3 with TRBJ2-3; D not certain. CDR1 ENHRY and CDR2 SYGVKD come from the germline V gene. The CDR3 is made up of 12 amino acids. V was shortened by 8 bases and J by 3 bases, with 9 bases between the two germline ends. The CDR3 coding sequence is TGTGCCATCGGTGTCAGTACAGATACGCAGTATTTT. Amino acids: CAIGVSTDTQYF.

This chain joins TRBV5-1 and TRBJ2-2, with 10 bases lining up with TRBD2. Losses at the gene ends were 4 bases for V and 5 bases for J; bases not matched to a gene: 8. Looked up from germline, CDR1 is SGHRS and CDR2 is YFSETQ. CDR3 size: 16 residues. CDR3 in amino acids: CASSPRTSGGTGELFF. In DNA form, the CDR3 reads TGCGCCAGCAGCCCGCGGACTAGCGGAGGTACCGGGGAGCTGTTTTTT.

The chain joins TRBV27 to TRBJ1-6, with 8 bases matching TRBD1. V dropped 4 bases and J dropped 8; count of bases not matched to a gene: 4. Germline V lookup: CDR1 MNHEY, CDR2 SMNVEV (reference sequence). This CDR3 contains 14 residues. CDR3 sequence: CASSWTGKDSPLHF. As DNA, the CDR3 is TGTGCCAGCAGTTGGACAGGGAAGGATTCACCCCTCCACTTT.

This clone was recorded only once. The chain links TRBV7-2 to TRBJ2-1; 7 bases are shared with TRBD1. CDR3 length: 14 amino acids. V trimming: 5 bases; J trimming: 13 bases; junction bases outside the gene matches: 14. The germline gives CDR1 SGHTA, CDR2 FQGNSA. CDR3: CASSQALGRQGQFF. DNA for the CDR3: TGTGCCAGCAGCCAAGCGTTGGGAAGACAGGGCCAGTTCTTC.

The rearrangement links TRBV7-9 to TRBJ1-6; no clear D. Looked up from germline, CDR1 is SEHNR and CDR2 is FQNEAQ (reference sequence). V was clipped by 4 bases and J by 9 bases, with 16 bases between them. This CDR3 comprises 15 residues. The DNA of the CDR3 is TGTGCCAGCAGCTCCCTCGTCCAAGGAGTTTCACCCCTCCACTTT. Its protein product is CASSSLVQGVSPLHF.

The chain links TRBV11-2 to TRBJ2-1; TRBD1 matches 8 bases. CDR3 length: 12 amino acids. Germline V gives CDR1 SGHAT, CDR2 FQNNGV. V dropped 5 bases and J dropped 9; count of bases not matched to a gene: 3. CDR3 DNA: TGTGCCAGCAGCCATCAGGGGGCTGAGCAGTTCTTC. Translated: CASSHQGAEQFF.

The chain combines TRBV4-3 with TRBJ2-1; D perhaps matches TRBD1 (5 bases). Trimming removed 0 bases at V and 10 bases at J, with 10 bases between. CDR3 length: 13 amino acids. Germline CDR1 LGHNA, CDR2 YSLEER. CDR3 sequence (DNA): TGCGCCAGCAGCCAAGAACCGCAGGGCGAGCAGTTCTTC. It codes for CASSQEPQGEQFF.

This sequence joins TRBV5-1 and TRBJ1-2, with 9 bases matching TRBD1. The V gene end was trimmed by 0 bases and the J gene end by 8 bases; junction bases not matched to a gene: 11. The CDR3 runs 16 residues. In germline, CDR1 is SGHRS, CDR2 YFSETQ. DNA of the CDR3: TGCGCCAGCAGCTTGGAAGTGGGGGCACAGGGGGCAGGCTACACCTTC. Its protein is CASSLEVGAQGAGYTF.

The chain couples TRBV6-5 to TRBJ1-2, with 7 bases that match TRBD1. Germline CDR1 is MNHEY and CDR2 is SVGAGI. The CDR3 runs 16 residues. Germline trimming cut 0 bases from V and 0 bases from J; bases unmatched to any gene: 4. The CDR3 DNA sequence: TGTGCCAGCAGTTACTCCTCGGGGACAGCTAACTATGGCTACACCTTC. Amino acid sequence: CASSYSSGTANYGYTF.

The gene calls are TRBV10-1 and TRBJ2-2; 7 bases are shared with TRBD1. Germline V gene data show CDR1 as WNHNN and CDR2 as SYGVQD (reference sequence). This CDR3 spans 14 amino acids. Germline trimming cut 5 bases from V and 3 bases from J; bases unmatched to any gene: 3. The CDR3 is CASSRDSYTGELFF. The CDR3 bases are TGCGCCAGCAGTCGGGACAGCTACACCGGGGAGCTGTTTTTT.

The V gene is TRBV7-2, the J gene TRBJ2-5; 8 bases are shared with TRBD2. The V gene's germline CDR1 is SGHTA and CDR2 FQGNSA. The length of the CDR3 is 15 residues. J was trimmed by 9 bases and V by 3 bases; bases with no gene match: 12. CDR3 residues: CASSLSSGGQASQYF. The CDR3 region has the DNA TGTGCCAGCAGCTTGTCCTCGGGGGGGCAGGCGTCCCAGTACTTC.

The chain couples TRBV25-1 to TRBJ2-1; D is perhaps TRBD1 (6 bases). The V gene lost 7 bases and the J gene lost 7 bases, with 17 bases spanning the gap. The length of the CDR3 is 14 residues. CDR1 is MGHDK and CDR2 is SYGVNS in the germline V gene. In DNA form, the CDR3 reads TGTGCCAGCAACCCTCAGGGGCTCACGAATGAGCAGTTCTTC. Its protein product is CASNPQGLTNEQFF.

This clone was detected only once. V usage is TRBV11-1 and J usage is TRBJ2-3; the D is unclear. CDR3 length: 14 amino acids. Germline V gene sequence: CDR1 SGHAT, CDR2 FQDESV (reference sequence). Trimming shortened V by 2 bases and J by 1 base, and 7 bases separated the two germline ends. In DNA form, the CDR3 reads TGTGCCAGCAGCTTAACCGCGGGCACAGATACGCAGTATTTT. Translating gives CASSLTAGTDTQYF.

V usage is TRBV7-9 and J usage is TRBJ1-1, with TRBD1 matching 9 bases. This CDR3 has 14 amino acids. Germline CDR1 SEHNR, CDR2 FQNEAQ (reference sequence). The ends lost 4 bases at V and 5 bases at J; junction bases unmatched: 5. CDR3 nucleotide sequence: TGTGCCAGCAGCTCACAGGGGGCAGGAACTGAAGCTTTCTTT. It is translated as CASSSQGAGTEAFF. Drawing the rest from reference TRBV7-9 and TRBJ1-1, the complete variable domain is DTGVSQNPRHKITKRGQNVTFRCDPISEHNRLYWYRQTLGQGPEFLTYFQNEAQLEKSRLLSDRFSAERPKGSFSTLEIQRTEQGDSAMYLCASSSQGAGTEAFFGQGTRLTVV.

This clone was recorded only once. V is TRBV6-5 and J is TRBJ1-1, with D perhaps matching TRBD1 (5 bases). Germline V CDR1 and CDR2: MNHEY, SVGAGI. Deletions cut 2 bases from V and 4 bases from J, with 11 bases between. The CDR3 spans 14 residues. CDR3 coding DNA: TGTGCCAGCAGTTACACGCAGGGCCGCACTGAAGCTTTCTTT. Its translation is CASSYTQGRTEAFF.